The text below deals with one T cell receptor beta chain. Its specificity is not known. Amplification targeted TCR beta CDR3 regions from RNA transcripts. First-round RT-PCR of the TCR CDR3 relied on the HTBI primer set. TCRdb re-derived calls from the multiplex PCR reads in MiXCR, one entry per CDR3 protein. The data hold a few hundred thousand distinct CDR3 sequences, with more than 15% observed a single time. This sample stems from a study of T cells in Graves' hyperthyroidism and ophthalmopathy. Study conclusions and caveats: Expanded thyroid clonotypes (above 0.001) were mostly also found in blood.

Each diagnosis was grounded in clinical symptoms, serum thyroxine and TRAb, thyroid ultrasound, and orbital computed tomography. The CDR3 spans 13 residues. Trimming removed 4 bases at V and 3 bases at J, with 9 bases between. Germline CDR1 is LNHDA and CDR2 is SQIVND (reference sequence). The receptor was derived from a woman aged 40-49 years with Graves' ophthalmopathy. J is TRBJ1-2 and V is TRBV19, with D maybe TRBD1 (6 bases). Sequenced material: blood. CDR3 loop: CASSTDRYYGYTF. In nucleotides, the CDR3 is TGTGCCAGTAGTACGGACAGATACTATGGCTACACCTTC.